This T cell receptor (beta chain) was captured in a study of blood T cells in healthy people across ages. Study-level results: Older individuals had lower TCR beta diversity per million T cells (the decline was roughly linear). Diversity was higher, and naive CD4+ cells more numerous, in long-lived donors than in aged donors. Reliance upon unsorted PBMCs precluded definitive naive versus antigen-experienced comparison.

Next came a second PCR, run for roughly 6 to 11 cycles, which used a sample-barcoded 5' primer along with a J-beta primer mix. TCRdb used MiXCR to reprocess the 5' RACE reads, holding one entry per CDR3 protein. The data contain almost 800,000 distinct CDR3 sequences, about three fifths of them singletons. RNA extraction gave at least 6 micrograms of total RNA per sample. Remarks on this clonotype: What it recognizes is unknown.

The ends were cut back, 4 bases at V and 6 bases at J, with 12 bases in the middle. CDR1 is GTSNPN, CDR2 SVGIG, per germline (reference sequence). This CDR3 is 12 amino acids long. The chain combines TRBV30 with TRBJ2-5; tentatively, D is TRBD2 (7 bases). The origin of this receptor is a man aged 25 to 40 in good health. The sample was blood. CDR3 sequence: CAWKGGAKTQYF. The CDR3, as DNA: TGTGCCTGGAAAGGGGGGGCCAAGACCCAGTACTTC.